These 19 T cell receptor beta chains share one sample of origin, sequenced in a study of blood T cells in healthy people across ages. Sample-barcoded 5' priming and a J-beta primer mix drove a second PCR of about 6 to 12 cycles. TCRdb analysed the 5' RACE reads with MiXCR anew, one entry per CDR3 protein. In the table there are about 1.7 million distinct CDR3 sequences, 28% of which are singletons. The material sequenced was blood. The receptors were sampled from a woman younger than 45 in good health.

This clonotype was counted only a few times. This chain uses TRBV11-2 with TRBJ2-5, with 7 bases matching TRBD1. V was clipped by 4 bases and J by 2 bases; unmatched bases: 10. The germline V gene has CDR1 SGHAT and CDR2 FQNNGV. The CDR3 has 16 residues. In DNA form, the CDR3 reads TGTGCCAGCAGCTCTCCCGGGACAGAGATTCAAGAGACCCAGTACTTC. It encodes CASSSPGTEIQETQYF.

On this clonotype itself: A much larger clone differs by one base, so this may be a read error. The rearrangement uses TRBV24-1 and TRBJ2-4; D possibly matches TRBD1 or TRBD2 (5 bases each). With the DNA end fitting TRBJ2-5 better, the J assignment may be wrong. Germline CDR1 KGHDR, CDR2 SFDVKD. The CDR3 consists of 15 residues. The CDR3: CATSDPAGDGETQYF. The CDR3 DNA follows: TGTGCCACCAGTGATCCGGCCGGGGACGGGGAGACCCAGTACTTC.

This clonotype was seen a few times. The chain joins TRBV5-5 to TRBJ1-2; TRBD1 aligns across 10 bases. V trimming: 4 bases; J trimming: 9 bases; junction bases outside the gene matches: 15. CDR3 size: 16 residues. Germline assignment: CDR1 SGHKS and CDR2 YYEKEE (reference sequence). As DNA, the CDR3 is TGTGCCAGCAGCACCATTACCGGGACAGGGGTAACGAGCTACACCTTC. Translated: CASSTITGTGVTSYTF. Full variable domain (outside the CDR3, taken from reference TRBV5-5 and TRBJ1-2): DAGVTQSPTHLIKTRGQQVTLRCSPISGHKSVSWYQQVLGQGPQFIFQYYEKEERGRGNFPDRFSARQFPNYSSELNVNALLLGDSALYLCASSTITGTGVTSYTFGSGTRLTVV.

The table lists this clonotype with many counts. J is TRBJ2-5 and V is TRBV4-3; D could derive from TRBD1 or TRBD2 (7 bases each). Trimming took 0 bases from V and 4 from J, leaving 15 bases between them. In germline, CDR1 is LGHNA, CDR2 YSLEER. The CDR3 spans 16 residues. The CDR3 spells CASSQERQGGPETQYF. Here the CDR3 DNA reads TGCGCCAGCAGCCAAGAGAGGCAGGGGGGGCCAGAGACCCAGTACTTC.

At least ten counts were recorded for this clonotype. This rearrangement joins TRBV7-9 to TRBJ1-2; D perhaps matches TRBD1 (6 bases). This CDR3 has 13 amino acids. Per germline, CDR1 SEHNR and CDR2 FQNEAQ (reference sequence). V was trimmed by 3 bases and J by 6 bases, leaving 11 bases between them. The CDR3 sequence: CASSLDAGDGYTF. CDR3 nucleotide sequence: TGTGCCAGCAGCTTGGATGCAGGGGATGGCTACACCTTC.

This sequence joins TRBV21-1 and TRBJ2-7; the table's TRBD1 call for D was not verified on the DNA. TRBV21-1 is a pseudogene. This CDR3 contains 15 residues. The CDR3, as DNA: TGTGCCAGCAGCAGGGAGGGGACAGTCCCCTACGAGCAGTACTTC. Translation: CASSREGTVPYEQYF.

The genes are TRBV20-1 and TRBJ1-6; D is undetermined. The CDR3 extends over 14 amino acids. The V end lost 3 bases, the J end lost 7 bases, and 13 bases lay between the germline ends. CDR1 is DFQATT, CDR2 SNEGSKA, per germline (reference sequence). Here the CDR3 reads CSASGVGGNSPLHF. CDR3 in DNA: TGCAGTGCTAGCGGGGTGGGAGGCAATTCACCCCTCCACTTT.

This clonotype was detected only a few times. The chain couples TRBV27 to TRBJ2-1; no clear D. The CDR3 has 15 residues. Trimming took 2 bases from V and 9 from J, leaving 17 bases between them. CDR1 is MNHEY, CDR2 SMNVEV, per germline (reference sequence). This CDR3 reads CASSLMDGSWREQFF. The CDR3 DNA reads TGTGCCAGCAGTTTAATGGACGGTTCGTGGCGTGAGCAGTTCTTC.

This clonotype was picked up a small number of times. The CDR3 here is CASSPPVRAGVPHEQFF. The CDR3 DNA reads TGTGCCAGCAGCCCTCCCGTTAGAGCGGGAGTCCCCCATGAGCAGTTCTTC. The chain joins TRBV7-2 to TRBJ2-1; 8 bases are a match to TRBD2. Germline V gene sequence: CDR1 SGHTA, CDR2 FQGNSA. V dropped 5 bases and J dropped 8; count of bases not matched to a gene: 17. This CDR3 region has 17 residues.

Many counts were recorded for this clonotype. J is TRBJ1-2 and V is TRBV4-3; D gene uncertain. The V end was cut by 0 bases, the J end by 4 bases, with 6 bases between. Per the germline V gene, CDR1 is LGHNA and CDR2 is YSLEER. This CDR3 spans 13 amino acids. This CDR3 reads CASSQEVGYGYTF. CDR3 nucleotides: TGCGCCAGCAGCCAAGAAGTAGGCTATGGCTACACCTTC.

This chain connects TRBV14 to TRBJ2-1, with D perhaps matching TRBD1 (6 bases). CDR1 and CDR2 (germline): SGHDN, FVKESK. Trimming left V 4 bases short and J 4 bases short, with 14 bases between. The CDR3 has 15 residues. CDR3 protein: CASSRGGAIYNEQFF. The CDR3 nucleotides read TGTGCCAGCAGCCGTGGGGGCGCGATTTACAATGAGCAGTTCTTC. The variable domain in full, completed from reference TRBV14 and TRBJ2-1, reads EAGVTQFPSHSVIEKGQTVTLRCDPISGHDNLYWYRRVMGKEIKFLLHFVKESKQDESGMPNNRFLAERTGGTYSTLKVQPAELEDSGVYFCASSRGGAIYNEQFFGPGTRLTVL.

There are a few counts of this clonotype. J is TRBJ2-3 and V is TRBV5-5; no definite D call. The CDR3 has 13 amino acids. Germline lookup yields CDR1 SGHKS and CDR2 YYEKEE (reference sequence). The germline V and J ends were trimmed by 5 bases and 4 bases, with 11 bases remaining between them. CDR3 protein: CASRLWNSDTQYF. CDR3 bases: TGTGCCAGCAGACTATGGAACTCAGATACGCAGTATTTT.

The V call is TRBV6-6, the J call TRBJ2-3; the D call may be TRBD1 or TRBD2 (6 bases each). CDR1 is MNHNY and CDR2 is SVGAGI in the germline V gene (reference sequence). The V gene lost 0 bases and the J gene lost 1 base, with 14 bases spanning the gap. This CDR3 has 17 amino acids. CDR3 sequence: CASSYSRAGGGTDTQYF. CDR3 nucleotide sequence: TGTGCCAGCAGTTACTCGAGGGCCGGGGGCGGCACAGATACGCAGTATTTT.

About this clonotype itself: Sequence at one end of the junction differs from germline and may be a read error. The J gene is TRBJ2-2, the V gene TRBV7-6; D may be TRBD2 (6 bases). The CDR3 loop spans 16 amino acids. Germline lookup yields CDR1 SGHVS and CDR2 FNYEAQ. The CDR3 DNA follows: TGTGCCAGCAGCATAGCTAGCGCGGGTAACACCGGGGAGCTGTTTTTT. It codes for CASSIASAGNTGELFF.

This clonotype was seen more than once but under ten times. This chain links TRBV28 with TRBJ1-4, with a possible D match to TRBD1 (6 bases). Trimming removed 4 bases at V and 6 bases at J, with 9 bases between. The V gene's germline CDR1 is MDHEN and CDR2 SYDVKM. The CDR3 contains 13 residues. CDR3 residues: CASSWGRHEKLFF. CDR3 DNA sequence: TGTGCCAGCAGTTGGGGGCGGCATGAAAAACTGTTTTTT. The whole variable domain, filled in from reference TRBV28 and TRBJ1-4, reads DVKVTQSSRYLVKRTGEKVFLECVQDMDHENMFWYRQDPGLGLRLIYFSYDVKMKEKGDIPEGYSVSREKKERFSLILESASTNQTSMYLCASSWGRHEKLFFGSGTQLSVL.

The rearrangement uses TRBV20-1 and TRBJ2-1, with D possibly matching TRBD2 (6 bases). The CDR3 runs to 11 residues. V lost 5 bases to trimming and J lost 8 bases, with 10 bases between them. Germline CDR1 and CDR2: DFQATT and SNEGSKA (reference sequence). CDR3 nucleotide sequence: TGCAGTGCTGGCGCGGGACATGAGCAGTTCTTC. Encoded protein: CSAGAGHEQFF.

The CDR3 loop is CATTKAGRSGANVLTF. CDR3 DNA: TGTGCCACCACCAAAGCAGGGCGATCTGGGGCCAACGTCCTGACTTTC. V is TRBV24-1 and J is TRBJ2-6; tentative D call: TRBD1 (5 bases). V lost 8 bases and J 1 base, leaving 14 bases between the germline ends. Germline CDR1 and CDR2: KGHDR and SFDVKD. CDR3 length: 16 residues.

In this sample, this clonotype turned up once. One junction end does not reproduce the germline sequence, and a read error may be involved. The CDR3 coding sequence is TGTGTCAGCATGAACTGGTACACTGAAGCTTTCTTT. It encodes CVSMNWYTEAFF. The chain employs TRBV12-3 or TRBV12-4 and TRBJ1-1; D ambiguous. The CDR3 runs 12 residues.

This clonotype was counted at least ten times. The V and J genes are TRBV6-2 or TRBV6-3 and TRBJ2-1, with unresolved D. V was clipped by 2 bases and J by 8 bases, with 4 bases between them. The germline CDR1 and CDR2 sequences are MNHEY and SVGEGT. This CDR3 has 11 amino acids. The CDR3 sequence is CASSYPDEQFF. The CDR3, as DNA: TGTGCCAGCAGTTACCCAGATGAGCAGTTCTTC.